This T cell receptor (beta chain) was found in a study of response to subunit inactivated influenza vaccine. Whole-study findings and limits: The study's authors posited that every seasonal influenza vaccination enlists few new T cells.

TCRdb ran MiXCR on the RT-PCR reads and lists one entry per CDR3 protein. The sample carries roughly 700,000 distinct CDR3 sequences, 15% to 17% recorded once. This clonotype showed up just a few times. Its antigen is undetermined. The sample was PBMCs from blood, taken 11 to 12 days after vaccination. The source of this sequence is a man aged 45-65 years who received an inactivated influenza vaccine.

CDR3 coding DNA: TGTGCCAGCTCTAGCTTTAAGGGTAAATCCTACAATGAGCAGTTCTTC. Translated, it gives CASSSFKGKSYNEQFF. This sequence joins TRBV3-1 and TRBJ2-1, with D perhaps matching TRBD2 (5 bases). V was shortened by 8 bases and J by 1 base, with 18 bases between the two germline ends. This CDR3 comprises 16 residues. Germline assignment: CDR1 LGHDT and CDR2 YNNKEL (reference sequence).